Included here is one T cell receptor beta chain sequence, with context. This entry belongs to a study of patients and donors after allogeneic stem cell transplantation. Using its own MiXCR run on the RT-PCR reads, TCRdb lists one record per CDR3 protein. The sample carries some 960,000 distinct CDR3 sequences, roughly 18% recorded once. The sequence came from a human donor who was either an allogeneic HSCT recipient or a stem cell or donor lymphocyte infusion donor (not recorded which). It is not recorded whose cells these are; they may come from a transplant donor. Sequencing input: blood, either unsorted or a sorted T cell fraction (not recorded which).

CDR3 bases: TGTGCCACCAGCAGAGGGAGGAACCATCAACTAGCCAAAAACATTCAGTACTTC. Its translation is CATSRGRNHQLAKNIQYF. This chain links TRBV15 with TRBJ2-4; perhaps TRBD2 as D (5 bases). Germline V lookup: CDR1 LNHNV, CDR2 YYDKDF (reference sequence). V was shortened by 1 base and J by 0 bases, with 16 bases between the two germline ends. The CDR3 sequence is 18 residues long.